This entry features one T cell receptor (beta chain) sequence. Sequencing was performed with immunoSEQ multiplex PCR; in TCRdb, only in-frame clones are kept and a portion is missing. Of 81,000 or so clones detected, about 92% appear once; the ten largest clones hold 14%. This sample is part of a study of OX40 agonist ivuxolimab in advanced cancers. The overall study: Each dose-escalation patient presented with hepatocellular carcinoma, melanoma, renal cell or head and neck cancer.

This CDR3 region has 14 residues. The trim removed 6 bases at V and 7 bases at J, leaving 8 bases unmatched. CDR1 and CDR2 from the germline V gene are MNHEY and SMNVEV (reference sequence). The specimen was CD4+ or CD8+ T cells sorted from blood, collected in a trial of the OX40 agonist ivuxolimab. V is TRBV27 and J is TRBJ2-1, with TRBD1 matching over 8 bases. The source of this sequence is an adult with an advanced solid tumor such as melanoma, head and neck, liver or kidney cancer. CDR3 residues: CASSQGATRNEQFF. The CDR3 DNA reads as TGTGCCAGCAGCCAGGGGGCGACGAGGAATGAGCAGTTCTTC.